This T cell receptor beta chain stems from a study of CD8 T cells in Susac syndrome. Trimming cost V 6 bases and J 2 bases; bases outside gene matches: 3. Looked up from germline, CDR1 is PRHDT and CDR2 is FYEKMQ (reference sequence). The CDR3 runs 13 residues. Random hexamers were used to reverse transcribe the RNA input (about 0.5 to 1 ug). TCRdb reprocessed the immunoSEQ multiplex PCR reads with MiXCR, giving one entry per CDR3 protein. Among about 120,000 distinct CDR3 sequences, about nine tenths were seen once, and the ten largest hold around 0.14%. The chain carries TRBV13 and TRBJ2-5; TRBD2 matches 7 bases. The sequence came from a human donor in good health. The sample comprised CD4+ T cells from PBMCs. In DNA form, the CDR3 reads TGTGCCAGCAGGATGGGGGGGCAAGAGACCCAGTACTTC. Residues: CASRMGGQETQYF.